This TCR beta chain was captured by sequencing in a study of T-cell memory formation after mild COVID-19. About the research overall: In these data, TCR clusters were largely donor specific. Study-level points and caveats: Clones shrinking between day 15 and 85 showed a balanced CD4/CD8 split, and those that grew later tilted toward CD4+.

This clonotype was found a few times. Its antigen remains unidentified. TCRdb reprocessed the 5' RACE reads with MiXCR, giving one entry per CDR3 protein. The sample carries about 210,000 distinct CDR3 sequences, 27% recorded once. The CDR3 contains 14 residues. Trimming shortened V by 6 bases and J by 10 bases, and 19 bases separated the two germline ends. Per the germline V gene, CDR1 is MNHNS and CDR2 is SASEGT. The sequenced material came from PBMCs or a T cell subset sorted from them (not recorded which). The gene calls are TRBV6-1 and TRBJ2-1; D perhaps matches TRBD1 (6 bases). This TCR was sampled from an adult woman who had mild COVID-19 (a few samples of this study predate the infection). Cell type and time point are not known. CDR3: CASSQGPWVAEQFF. The CDR3 DNA is TGTGCCAGCAGCCAGGGGCCCTGGGTGGCCGAGCAGTTCTTC.